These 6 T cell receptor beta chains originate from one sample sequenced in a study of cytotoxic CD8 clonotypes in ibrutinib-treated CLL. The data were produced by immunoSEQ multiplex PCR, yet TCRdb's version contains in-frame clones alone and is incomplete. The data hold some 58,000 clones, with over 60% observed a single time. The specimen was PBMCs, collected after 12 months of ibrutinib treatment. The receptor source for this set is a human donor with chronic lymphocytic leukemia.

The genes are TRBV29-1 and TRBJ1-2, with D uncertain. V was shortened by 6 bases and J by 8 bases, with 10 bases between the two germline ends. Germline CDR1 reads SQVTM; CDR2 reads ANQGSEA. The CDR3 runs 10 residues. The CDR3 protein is CSVGPSGYTF. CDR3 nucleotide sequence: TGCAGCGTAGGGCCCTCGGGCTACACCTTC.

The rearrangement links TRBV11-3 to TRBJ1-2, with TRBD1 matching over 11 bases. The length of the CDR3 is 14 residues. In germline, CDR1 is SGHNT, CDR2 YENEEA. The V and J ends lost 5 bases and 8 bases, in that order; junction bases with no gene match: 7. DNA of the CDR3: TGTGCCAGCAGCGGGACAGGGGGTACTTCGGGCTACACCTTC. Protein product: CASSGTGGTSGYTF.

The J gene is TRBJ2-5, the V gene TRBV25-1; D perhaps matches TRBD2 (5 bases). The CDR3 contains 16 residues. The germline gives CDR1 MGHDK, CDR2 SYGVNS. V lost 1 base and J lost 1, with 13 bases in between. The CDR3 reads CASSEWAGPSQETQYF. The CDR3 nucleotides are TGTGCCAGCAGTGAATGGGCGGGCCCCTCCCAAGAGACCCAGTACTTC. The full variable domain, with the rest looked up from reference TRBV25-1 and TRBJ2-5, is EADIYQTPRYLVIGTGKKITLECSQTMGHDKMYWYQQDPGMELHLIHYSYGVNSTEKGDLSSESTVSRIRTEHFPLTLESARPSHTSQYLCASSEWAGPSQETQYFGPGTRLLVL.

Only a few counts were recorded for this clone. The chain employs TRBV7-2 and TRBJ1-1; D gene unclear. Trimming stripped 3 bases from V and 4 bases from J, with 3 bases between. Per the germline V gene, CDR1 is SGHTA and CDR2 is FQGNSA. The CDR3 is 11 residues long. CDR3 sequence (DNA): TGTGCCAGCAGCTTGCGCACTGAAGCTTTCTTT. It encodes CASSLRTEAFF.

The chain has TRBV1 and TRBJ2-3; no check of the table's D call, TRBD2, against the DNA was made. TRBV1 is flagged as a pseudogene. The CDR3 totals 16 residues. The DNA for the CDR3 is TGCACCAGCAGCGTATCCAAGCGGGGGGGGGCAGATACGCAGTATTTT. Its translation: CTSSVSKRGGADTQYF.

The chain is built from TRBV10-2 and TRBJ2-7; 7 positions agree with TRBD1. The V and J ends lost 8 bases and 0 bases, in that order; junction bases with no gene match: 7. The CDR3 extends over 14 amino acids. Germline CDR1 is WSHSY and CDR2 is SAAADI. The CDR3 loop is CASSDRALSYEQYF. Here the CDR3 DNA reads TGCGCCAGCTCAGACAGGGCCCTCTCCTACGAGCAGTACTTC.